The entry that follows covers one T cell receptor (beta chain) sequence. The authors ran a second PCR of roughly 6 to 12 cycles using a sample-barcoded 5' primer and a J-beta primer mix. TCRdb reprocessed the 5' RACE reads via MiXCR and lists one record per CDR3 protein. The data contain hundreds of thousands of distinct CDR3 sequences, under 70% of them singletons. This CDR3 region has 12 residues. Trimming cost V 2 bases and J 5 bases, with 5 bases left between them. Germline V gene sequence: CDR1 ENHRY, CDR2 SYGVKD. These data originate in a study of blood T cells in healthy people across ages. This sequence was found in a man aged 55 to 70 in good health. The V call is TRBV10-3, the J call TRBJ2-3; possible D gene TRBD1, 5 bases. Sequenced: blood. CDR3 bases: TGTGCCATCAGTGAGAGGGGAGATACGCAGTATTTT. Its translation: CAISERGDTQYF.